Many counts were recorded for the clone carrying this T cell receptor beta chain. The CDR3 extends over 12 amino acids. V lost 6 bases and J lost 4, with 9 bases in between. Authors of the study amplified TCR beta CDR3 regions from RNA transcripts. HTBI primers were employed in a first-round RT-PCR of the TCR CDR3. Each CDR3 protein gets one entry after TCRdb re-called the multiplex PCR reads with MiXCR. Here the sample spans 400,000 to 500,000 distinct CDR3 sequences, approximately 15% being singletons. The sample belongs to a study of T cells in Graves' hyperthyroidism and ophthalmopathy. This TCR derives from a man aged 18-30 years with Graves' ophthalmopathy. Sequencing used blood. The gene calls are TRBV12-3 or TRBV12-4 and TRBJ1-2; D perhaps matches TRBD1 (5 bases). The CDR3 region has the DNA TGTGCCAGCAGCGCCCAGGGCTATGGCTACACCTTC. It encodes CASSAQGYGYTF.